The 30 T cell receptor beta chains reported below all come from one sample, sequenced in a study of T cells in Graves' hyperthyroidism and ophthalmopathy (dated by TCRdb to about 2019). Receptor libraries were prepared by multiplex PCR. The listed sequencing device is Illumina HiSeq 2000. The TCR beta CDR3 regions were amplified from the RNA transcripts. A first-round RT-PCR of the TCR CDR3 used the HTBI primer set with the Qiagen OneStep RT-PCR kit. TCRdb took the public reads, trimmed them with fastp at Q25, ran MiXCR for clone calling and kept in-frame beta chains. Duplicate CDR3 protein sequences are folded into a single record with the most common DNA and genes. This sample holds nearly 600,000 distinct CDR3 sequences; approximately 15% were observed only once. The ten top clones hold 5.8% of the sample. Sequenced: blood. The receptors originated from a woman between 25 and 40 years old with Graves' hyperthyroidism that later progressed to Graves' ophthalmopathy.

This clonotype was counted ten times or more. The gene calls are TRBV12-3 or TRBV12-4 and TRBJ2-5, with 12 bases matching TRBD1. This CDR3 has 15 amino acids. The V and J ends lost 3 bases and 5 bases, in that order; junction bases with no gene match: 4. CDR3 bases: TGTGCCAGCAGTTTGGGGACAGGGGGCAGGGAGACCCAGTACTTC. It translates to CASSLGTGGRETQYF.

This clonotype was seen many times. V is TRBV2 and J is TRBJ2-2; no clear D. From germline, CDR1 is SNHLY and CDR2 FYNNEI. The CDR3 is made up of 14 amino acids. V lost 1 base and J lost 7, with 10 bases in between. The CDR3 DNA follows: TGTGCCAGCAGTGAAGAGGGCAATTTCGGGGAGCTGTTTTTT. Translation gives CASSEEGNFGELFF.

Many counts were recorded for this clonotype. The genes are TRBV7-2 and TRBJ1-5, with D tentatively TRBD1 (5 bases). Germline-derived CDR1 and CDR2 are SGHTA and FQGNSA. The V and J ends lost 5 bases and 2 bases respectively, with 16 bases between them. This CDR3 spans 16 amino acids. Here the CDR3 reads CASSLPRAGGNQPQHF. In DNA form, the CDR3 reads TGTGCCAGCAGCCTCCCCAGGGCTGGGGGCAATCAGCCCCAGCATTTT.

Many counts were recorded for this clonotype. This chain joins TRBV5-1 and TRBJ2-1; TRBD2 might be the D (6 bases). The CDR3 loop spans 16 amino acids. The V gene lost 4 bases and the J gene lost 3 bases, with 17 bases spanning the gap. The germline gives CDR1 SGHRS, CDR2 YFSETQ. The DNA for the CDR3 is TGCGCCAGCAGCACCCGGGTTGTTAGCGGCTACAATGAGCAGTTCTTC. Translation gives CASSTRVVSGYNEQFF.

This clonotype was observed many times. This chain uses TRBV27 with TRBJ1-5; D might be TRBD1 (5 bases). Germline V gene lookup returns CDR1 MNHEY and CDR2 SMNVEV (reference sequence). Deletions cut 5 bases from V and 1 base from J, with 12 bases between. This CDR3 contains 15 residues. In nucleotides, the CDR3 is TGTGCCAGCAGTCCCCGACGGGGGAGCAATCAGCCCCAGCATTTT. The encoded protein is CASSPRRGSNQPQHF.

There are a few counts of this clonotype. The V and J genes are TRBV27 and TRBJ1-5, with 9 bases lining up with TRBD1. V shed 5 bases and J 6 bases; nucleotides not matched to a gene: 8. Germline-derived CDR1 and CDR2 are MNHEY and SMNVEV (reference sequence). The CDR3 covers 15 residues. The CDR3 nucleotides are TGTGCCAGCAGTGCCGGGACAGGGATCGGTCAGCCCCAGCATTTT. This translates into CASSAGTGIGQPQHF.

This clonotype showed up many times. The CDR3 DNA reads as TGTGCCAGCGAGAGTTGGGACGGAATGGCGAACACCGGGGAGCTGTTTTTT. Residues: CASESWDGMANTGELFF. V and J are TRBV7-9 and TRBJ2-2, with D perhaps matching TRBD1 or TRBD2 (5 bases each). Germline V gives CDR1 SEHNR, CDR2 FQNEAQ (reference sequence). Trimming shortened V by 8 bases and J by 0 bases, and 19 bases separated the two germline ends. The CDR3 has 17 residues.

This clonotype was seen more than once but under ten times. Without the conserved terminal phenylalanine or tryptophan, this CDR3 likely stems from a read error. The chain is built from TRBV24-1 and TRBJ2-5; 7 bases line up with TRBD1. With 4 bases clipped from V and 5 bases from J, the junction kept 6 bases outside the gene matches. Germline V lookup: CDR1 KGHDR, CDR2 SFDVKD. This CDR3 is built from 14 residues. The CDR3 protein is CATSDPGTVETQYL. In DNA form, the CDR3 reads TGTGCCACCAGTGACCCCGGGACAGTTGAGACCCAGTACCTC.

This clonotype was seen ten or more times. The chain carries TRBV24-1 and TRBJ1-2; 10 positions agree with TRBD1. The trim removed 6 bases at V and 4 bases at J, leaving 19 bases unmatched. Germline CDR1 KGHDR, CDR2 SFDVKD. The CDR3 consists of 19 residues. The CDR3 spells CATSSALGTGEEGIYGYTF. Here the CDR3 DNA reads TGTGCCACCAGTTCCGCTTTAGGGACAGGGGAAGAAGGGATCTATGGCTACACCTTC.

Many counts were recorded for this clonotype. The genes are TRBV7-6 and TRBJ1-1; no reliable D call. CDR1 is SGHVS, CDR2 FNYEAQ, per germline. This CDR3 has 15 amino acids. V was trimmed by 4 bases and J by 5 bases, leaving 17 bases between them. The CDR3 loop is CASSSQDVHATEAFF. CDR3 bases: TGTGCCAGCAGCTCCCAAGATGTTCATGCGACTGAAGCTTTCTTT.

The chain links TRBV14 to TRBJ1-1; TRBD1 is a possible D gene (5 bases). The CDR3 loop spans 15 amino acids. Germline V gives CDR1 SGHDN, CDR2 FVKESK. Trimming removed 1 base at V and 7 bases at J, with 16 bases between. CDR3 bases: TGTGCCAGCAGCCAAGTGGGCGGGGGGAATGGTGAAGCTTTCTTT. This sequence encodes CASSQVGGGNGEAFF. Full variable domain (remainder filled in from reference TRBV14 and TRBJ1-1): EAGVTQFPSHSVIEKGQTVTLRCDPISGHDNLYWYRRVMGKEIKFLLHFVKESKQDESGMPNNRFLAERTGGTYSTLKVQPAELEDSGVYFCASSQVGGGNGEAFFGQGTRLTVV.

This clonotype was recorded at least ten times. This chain connects TRBV2 to TRBJ2-3; 15 nucleotides align to TRBD2. This CDR3 spans 17 amino acids. V shed 7 bases and J 2 bases; nucleotides not matched to a gene: 7. Germline lookup yields CDR1 SNHLY and CDR2 FYNNEI. The CDR3 DNA reads as TGTGCCAGCAATCTAGGACTAGCGGGAGGGATCACAGATACGCAGTATTTT. It specifies CASNLGLAGGITDTQYF.

At least ten counts were recorded for this clonotype. The V gene is TRBV7-2, the J gene TRBJ2-3; D call uncertain. Trimming removed 5 bases at V and 1 base at J, with 13 bases between. The CDR3 length is 15 residues. Germline-derived CDR1 and CDR2 are SGHTA and FQGNSA. CDR3 sequence (DNA): TGTGCCAGCAGCCCCACCGACTGGGGCACAGATACGCAGTATTTT. As protein: CASSPTDWGTDTQYF.

In its sample, this clonotype was seen a few times. V is TRBV20-1 and J is TRBJ2-5; the D call may be TRBD1 or TRBD2 (5 bases each). The CDR3 is 13 residues long. Germline-derived CDR1 and CDR2 are DFQATT and SNEGSKA (reference sequence). Trimming removed 6 bases at V and 1 base at J, with 12 bases between. DNA for the CDR3: TGCAGTGCCGAAACCGGGACCCAAGAGACCCAGTACTTC. This sequence encodes CSAETGTQETQYF.

This clonotype appeared a few times. The chain employs TRBV28 and TRBJ2-7; D gene ambiguous. Germline V gene sequence: CDR1 MDHEN, CDR2 SYDVKM. Trimming pared 3 bases from V and 0 bases from J, leaving 15 bases between. The CDR3 runs to 16 residues. The CDR3 DNA is TGTGCCAGCAGTTTGCCGTCGCTAAGCTTCTCCTACGAGCAGTACTTC. Translation: CASSLPSLSFSYEQYF.

There are many counts of this clonotype. J is TRBJ1-2 and V is TRBV7-2; D gene ambiguous. V shed 5 bases and J shed 0 bases, with 19 bases lying between them. CDR3 length: 17 amino acids. Germline CDR1 reads SGHTA; CDR2 reads FQGNSA. The chain's CDR3 is CASSPRGQREANYGYTF. The DNA of the CDR3 is TGTGCCAGCAGCCCCCGGGGTCAGCGAGAAGCTAACTATGGCTACACCTTC.

The chain combines TRBV3-1 with TRBJ1-2, with 9 bases matching TRBD1. This CDR3 is 17 amino acids long. The V and J ends lost 4 bases and 8 bases, in that order; junction bases with no gene match: 17. Germline CDR1 LGHDT, CDR2 YNNKEL (reference sequence). CDR3 coding DNA: TGTGCCAGCAGCCCCCACCCCCGGACAGGGGAGAGTCGGGGCTACACCTTC. This translates into CASSPHPRTGESRGYTF.

This clonotype appeared a few times. The chain links TRBV4-1 to TRBJ2-2; 8 bases are a match to TRBD2. The CDR3 totals 15 residues. Germline CDR1 is MGHRA and CDR2 is YSYEKL. Trimming removed 0 bases from V and 7 bases from J; junction bases left unmatched: 4. CDR3 in amino acids: CASSQERTSNGELFF. CDR3 bases: TGCGCCAGCAGCCAAGAAAGGACTAGCAACGGGGAGCTGTTTTTT.

This clonotype was counted between two and nine times. A much larger clone differs by one base, so this may be a read error. The CDR3 bases are TGTGCCAGCAGCAAACCCTACGAGCAGTACTTC. Translation: CASSKPYEQYF. The V gene is TRBV28, the J gene TRBJ2-7, with D unresolved. CDR3 size: 11 residues. The V end was cut by 6 bases, the J end by 2 bases, with 5 bases between. Germline CDR1 and CDR2: MDHEN and SYDVKM. The full variable domain, in which reference TRBV28 and TRBJ2-7 provide the parts outside the CDR3, is DVKVTQSSRYLVKRTGEKVFLECVQDMDHENMFWYRQDPGLGLRLIYFSYDVKMKEKGDIPEGYSVSREKKERFSLILESASTNQTSMYLCASSKPYEQYFGPGTRLTVT.

This clonotype was counted at least ten times. The genes are TRBV28 and TRBJ2-5; tentative D call: TRBD1 (5 bases). This CDR3 is 16 amino acids long. Trimming took off 8 bases at V and 4 bases at J, with 23 bases between the two ends. The germline V gene encodes CDR1 MDHEN and CDR2 SYDVKM. CDR3 DNA sequence: TGTGCCAGCCCGCCTCTACGTACAGGATCATCAGAGACCCAGTACTTC. Translating gives CASPPLRTGSSETQYF.

The rearrangement links TRBV27 to TRBJ2-2; D is uncertain. The CDR3 contains 14 residues. Trimming removed 3 bases at V and 3 bases at J, with 8 bases between. Germline assignment: CDR1 MNHEY and CDR2 SMNVEV (reference sequence). Here the CDR3 reads CASSLGSDTGELFF. CDR3 coding DNA: TGTGCCAGCAGTTTGGGCTCGGACACCGGGGAGCTGTTTTTT.

A note on this clonotype: The germline gene is not matched at one end of the junction; a read error may be the cause. The chain is built from TRBV2 and TRBJ2-1; the match to TRBD2 covers 7 bases. The CDR3 runs to 15 residues. The germline CDR1 and CDR2 sequences are SNHLY and FYNNEI. The CDR3 DNA sequence: TGTGTCAGCAGTTTAGCGGGTAGCCCCTACAATGAGCAGTTCTTC. Protein sequence: CVSSLAGSPYNEQFF.

The chain has TRBV12-5 and TRBJ2-1, with 9 bases that match TRBD1. The CDR3 totals 15 residues. Looked up from germline, CDR1 is LGHNT and CDR2 is FRNRAP. Trimming at V came to 6 bases and at J to 4 bases, leaving 7 bases not matched to a gene. CDR3 nucleotide sequence: TGTGCTAGTGGCCCGCCCGGGACAGGGTACAATGAGCAGTTCTTC. It specifies CASGPPGTGYNEQFF.

This sequence joins TRBV7-6 and TRBJ2-1; perhaps TRBD2 as D (5 bases). The CDR3 sequence is 14 residues long. Trimming stripped 5 bases from V and 6 bases from J, with 14 bases between. Germline V gene lookup returns CDR1 SGHVS and CDR2 FNYEAQ. The DNA of the CDR3 is TGTGCCAGCAGCCCCACCGACGGGGTCAATGAGCAGTTCTTC. Protein sequence: CASSPTDGVNEQFF.

Ten or more counts support this clonotype. The chain is built from TRBV18 and TRBJ1-1, with TRBD1 as a possible D gene (6 bases). The germline V gene encodes CDR1 KGHSH and CDR2 LQKENI. The ends were cut back, 8 bases at V and 1 base at J, with 8 bases in the middle. The CDR3 contains 12 residues. The CDR3 region is CASRQENTEAFF. CDR3 DNA sequence: TGTGCCAGCAGACAGGAGAACACTGAAGCTTTCTTT.

V and J are TRBV5-1 and TRBJ2-7, with D hard to call. This CDR3 is 12 amino acids long. The V end lost 5 bases, the J end lost 3 bases, and 9 bases lay between the germline ends. Germline CDR1 SGHRS, CDR2 YFSETQ. CDR3 DNA: TGCGCCAGCAGTTTCGGGTACTACGAGCAGTACTTC. Translating it yields CASSFGYYEQYF.

The V and J genes are TRBV19 and TRBJ1-4, with D perhaps matching TRBD1 (6 bases). The germline gives CDR1 LNHDA, CDR2 SQIVND (reference sequence). The CDR3 runs to 13 residues. Trimming left V 4 bases short and J 7 bases short, with 10 bases between. The CDR3 DNA sequence: TGTGCCAGTAGTACAGGGGACATTGAAAAACTGTTTTTT. Its translation is CASSTGDIEKLFF.

This clonotype was counted at least ten times. The chain joins TRBV20-1 to TRBJ1-4; 8 bases match TRBD1. Germline assignment: CDR1 DFQATT and CDR2 SNEGSKA (reference sequence). V shed 1 base, J shed 6 bases, and the junction held 4 bases outside the gene matches. The CDR3 has 14 amino acids. The CDR3 here is CSARVRGRDEKLFF. CDR3 in DNA: TGCAGTGCTAGAGTCAGGGGGCGGGATGAAAAACTGTTTTTT.

This clonotype was detected a few times. The rearrangement joins TRBV10-1 to TRBJ2-2; weak D call: TRBD2 (6 bases). V was shortened by 3 bases and J by 6 bases, with 11 bases between the two germline ends. Germline V gene lookup returns CDR1 WNHNN and CDR2 SYGVQD (reference sequence). The CDR3 consists of 14 residues. CDR3 sequence reads: CASSEGGVAGELFF. The CDR3 DNA follows: TGCGCCAGCAGTGAAGGCGGGGTGGCCGGGGAGCTGTTTTTT.

This clonotype was seen at least ten times. This sequence joins TRBV27 and TRBJ1-2, with 10 bases that match TRBD1. Germline CDR1 MNHEY, CDR2 SMNVEV (reference sequence). The CDR3 length is 16 residues. V gave up 4 bases and J gave up 5 bases; unmatched junction bases: 10. CDR3 DNA: TGTGCCAGCAGTTCAATTTCGGGGACAGGGGTATATGGCTACACCTTC. Translating gives CASSSISGTGVYGYTF.